The source of this T cell receptor beta chain is a study of persistence of HIV-infected CD4 T cells. Study overall: CD4+ T cells responding to CMV or HIV-1 Gag were isolated. Regarding the study as a whole: Compared with CD3/CD28-stimulated cells, CMV- and Gag-responding cells showed lower TCRbeta richness. Antigen-responding cells were enriched for degenerate expanded CDR3beta sequences.

In regard to this clone: Its antigen remains unidentified.

Germline V gene sequence: CDR1 SGHRS, CDR2 YFSETQ. With V trimmed by 3 bases and J by 5 bases, 3 bases remained unmatched. This CDR3 is built from 16 residues. An overlapping HIV-1 Gag peptide pool stimulated these cells at about 1 ug/peptide/mL. CD40L-negative CD69-negative CD45RO-high memory CD4+ T cells were sorted as populations depleted of antigen-responding cells. CD4+ T cell counts exceeded 400 cells/uL; CMV serology was positive. The immunoSEQ assay was version 4, run in survey mode. TCRdb keeps only in-frame clones here, not all; method: immunoSEQ multiplex PCR. The data show about 43,000 clones, with approximately 80% seen just once and about 14% held by the top ten.

V gene TRBV5-1 combines with J gene TRBJ1-6; 12 nucleotides align to TRBD1. The TCR originated in an adult man with HIV who was CMV-seropositive. The sample was CD4+ T cells sorted from PBMCs after roughly 18-hour stimulation, taken from a patient who received antiretroviral therapy. CDR3: CASSSGTGGNNSPLHF. In DNA, the CDR3 is TGCGCCAGCAGCTCCGGGACAGGGGGCAATAATTCACCCCTCCACTTT.